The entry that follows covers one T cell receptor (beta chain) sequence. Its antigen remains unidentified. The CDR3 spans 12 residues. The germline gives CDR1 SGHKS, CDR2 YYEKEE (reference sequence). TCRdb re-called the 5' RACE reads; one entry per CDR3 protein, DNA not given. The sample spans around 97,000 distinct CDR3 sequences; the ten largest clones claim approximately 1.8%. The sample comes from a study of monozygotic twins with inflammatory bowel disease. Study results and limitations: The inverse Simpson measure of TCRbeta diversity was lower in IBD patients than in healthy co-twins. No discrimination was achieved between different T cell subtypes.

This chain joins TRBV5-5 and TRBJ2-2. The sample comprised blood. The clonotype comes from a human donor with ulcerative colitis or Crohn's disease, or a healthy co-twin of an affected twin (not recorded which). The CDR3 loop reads CASSMRTGELFF.